The rows below give T cell receptor beta chains drawn from one sample of a study of beta chain features in type 1 diabetes. Clones were sequenced by immunoSEQ multiplex PCR, and TCRdb holds only the in-frame ones, with some missing. The table records some 250,000 clones, around 9.9% of them present only once. Material: naive CD4+ T cells from blood. Source of these receptors: a man younger than 45 with type 1 diabetes. The CDR3 runs from the conserved cysteine through the conserved F or W. Fields, in order: CDR3 length, V gene, D gene, clone size, J gene, CDR3 DNA, CDR3 protein. A D gene is named only where the DNA matches it firmly. Size is stated for part of the rows, as once, few or many counts, or as a class when the clone is expanded.

>16|TRBV19|TRBD2|.|TRBJ2-7
TGTGCCAGTAGTATCGCGGGAACTAGCGGGGGTTACGAGCAGTACTTC
CASSIAGTSGGYEQYF
>16|TRBV4-2|TRBD2|.|TRBJ2-1
TGTGCCAGCAGCCAAGATTTGGGAGGGAACCAGGGTGAGCAGTTCTTC
CASSQDLGGNQGEQFF
>13|TRBV6-5|TRBD1|few|TRBJ1-5
TGTGCCAGCAGGGGACAGGGTCATCAGCCCCAGCATTTT
CASRGQGHQPQHF
>14|TRBV9|.|few|TRBJ2-2
TGTGCCAGCAGGACAGGCTTAAACACCGGGGAGCTGTTTTTT
CASRTGLNTGELFF
>12|TRBV6-6|.|.|TRBJ1-3
TGTGCCAGCAGTTACTTAGGAAACACCATATATTTT
CASSYLGNTIYF
>13|TRBV6-6|TRBD1|.|TRBJ2-1
TGTGCCAGCCGAAAGGACAGGGGCAATGAGCAGTTCTTC
CASRKDRGNEQFF
>15|TRBV2|.|.|TRBJ1-5
TGTGCCAGCAGTCCCAGGTCAGCCTTCAATCAGCCCCAGCATTTT
CASSPRSAFNQPQHF
>14|TRBV7-2|TRBD2|.|TRBJ2-3
TGTGCCAGCAGCGTAAAATGGGGGGGAGATACGCAGTATTTT
CASSVKWGGDTQYF
>15|TRBV6-1|TRBD1|.|TRBJ2-5
TGTGCCAGCAATCTAGGGGGCGCGGGTCAAGAGACCCAGTACTTC
CASNLGGAGQETQYF
>13|TRBV6-5|.|.|TRBJ2-1
TGTGCCAGCAGTTACGACTTTCTATCCGCGCAGTTCTTC
CASSYDFLSAQFF
>14|TRBV28|TRBD1|.|TRBJ2-7
TGTGCCAGCAGTAGCCGGGACAGGGGTCATAAGCAGTACTTC
CASSSRDRGHKQYF
>15|TRBV9|TRBD1|few|TRBJ1-5
TGTGCCAGCAGCGTAGGGACAGGGGGGGATCAGCCCCAGCATTTT
CASSVGTGGDQPQHF
>15|TRBV10-3|TRBD2|few|TRBJ2-4
TGTGCCATCAGTGACGCGGGAGGAGCCAAAAACATTCAGTACTTC
CAISDAGGAKNIQYF
>16|TRBV7-9|TRBD1|.|TRBJ1-5
TGTGCCAGCAGCTTAGGACAGGGGGTGTCCAATCAGCCCCAGCATTTT
CASSLGQGVSNQPQHF
>13|TRBV12-5|.|.|TRBJ2-5
TGTGCTAGTGGTAAAGACAACGAAGAGACCCAGTACTTC
CASGKDNEETQYF
>15|TRBV5-6|TRBD2|few|TRBJ2-3
TGTGCCAGCAGCAGGACTAGCGGGAGCACAGATACGCAGTATTTT
CASSRTSGSTDTQYF
>13|TRBV28|TRBD1|few|TRBJ1-2
TGTGCCAGCAGGTCAGGGGGAGGCTATGGCTACACCTTC
CASRSGGGYGYTF
>15|TRBV28|TRBD1|.|TRBJ1-6
TGTGCCAGCAGCCTCATAGACAGGGATAATTCACCCCTCCACTTT
CASSLIDRDNSPLHF
>14|TRBV19|TRBD2|few|TRBJ2-3
TGTGCCAGTAGTGGACTAGCGGACACAGATACGCAGTATTTT
CASSGLADTDTQYF
>14|TRBV5-1|TRBD2|.|TRBJ2-1
TGCGCCAGCAGCGCACTAGCGGGGTGGAATGAGCAGTTCTTC
CASSALAGWNEQFF
>13|TRBV29-1|.|few|TRBJ1-1
TGCAGCGTTGAGGGGCAGTTGAACACTGAAGCTTTCTTT
CSVEGQLNTEAFF
>14|TRBV9|.|few|TRBJ2-3
TGTGCCAGCAGCGTCGCGGGGTTCACAGATACGCAGTATTTT
CASSVAGFTDTQYF
>13|TRBV7-9|.|.|TRBJ1-1
TGTGCCAGCAGTTCAACATTGAACACTGAAGCTTTCTTT
CASSSTLNTEAFF
>16|TRBV5-4|TRBD2|.|TRBJ2-1
TGTGCCAGCAGCTTGGCGGGGGGGAGCTCCTACAATGAGCAGTTCTTC
CASSLAGGSSYNEQFF
>16|TRBV4-1|TRBD2|few|TRBJ2-3
TGCGCCAGCAGCTTTGTAGCGGGGATTAGCACAGATACGCAGTATTTT
CASSFVAGISTDTQYF
>11|TRBV29-1|TRBD1|.|TRBJ1-2
TGCAGCGTTGACCGGGACAGCGGCTACACCTTC
CSVDRDSGYTF
>17|TRBV7-6|.|few|TRBJ2-1
TGTGCCAGCAGCTTAGAATGGCGGGCTGGGTCCTACAATGAGCAGTTCTTC
CASSLEWRAGSYNEQFF
>15|TRBV7-9|.|.|TRBJ1-6
TGTGCCAGCAGCTCCAGGGGTGAGGGGATCTCACCCCTCCACTTT
CASSSRGEGISPLHF
>15|TRBV5-1|.|few|TRBJ2-3
TGCGCCAGCAGCCTTCCTCCCGCGGGCACAGATACGCAGTATTTT
CASSLPPAGTDTQYF
>14|TRBV6-5|.|few|TRBJ1-6
TGTGCCAGCAGTCTACAGGGCCATAATTCACCCCTCCACTTT
CASSLQGHNSPLHF
>14|TRBV4-1|TRBD1|.|TRBJ1-1
TGCGCCAGCAGCCGGAGGACAGGGTGGACTGAAGCTTTCTTT
CASSRRTGWTEAFF
>14|TRBV19|.|.|TRBJ2-1
TGTGCCAGCCGGGTGGGGAGGTCCTACAATGAGCAGTTCTTC
CASRVGRSYNEQFF